One sample yielded the 15 T cell receptor beta chains listed below, sequenced in a study of blood T cell repertoires in COVID-19. The assay was immunoSEQ multiplex PCR, and TCRdb's table has in-frame clones only and misses some. Found here are 70,000 to 95,000 clones, about 95% of them singletons; the top ten hold less than 5%. The sequencing input was peripheral blood. The source of these receptors is a human donor with active COVID-19. The donor label of this sample is uncertain.

The V and J genes are TRBV27 and TRBJ1-1; tentative D call: TRBD1 (6 bases). CDR1 MNHEY and CDR2 SMNVEV come from the germline V gene (reference sequence). V dropped 0 bases and J dropped 1 base, with 9 bases sitting between them. The CDR3 runs 15 residues. The CDR3 loop reads CASSLSNRANTEAFF. DNA of the CDR3: TGTGCCAGCAGTTTATCGAACAGGGCGAACACTGAAGCTTTCTTT.

This clone occurred once. The chain uses TRBV24-1 and TRBJ1-6; 8 positions match TRBD1. The germline V gene encodes CDR1 KGHDR and CDR2 SFDVKD. This CDR3 contains 13 residues. After removal of 5 bases from V and 9 bases from J, the junction contained 2 bases not matched to a gene. The DNA for the CDR3 is TGTGCCACCAGTGCAGGACAGGGTTCACCCCTCCACTTT. Protein sequence: CATSAGQGSPLHF.

V is TRBV9 and J is TRBJ2-1, with 8 bases lining up with TRBD2. The CDR3 length is 15 residues. After removal of 0 bases from V and 7 bases from J, the junction contained 6 bases not matched to a gene. CDR1 and CDR2 (germline): SGDLS, YYNGEE. The CDR3 here is CASSVDGGASNEQFF. DNA of the CDR3: TGTGCCAGCAGCGTAGACGGGGGGGCCTCGAATGAGCAGTTCTTC.

The V gene is TRBV6-5, the J gene TRBJ2-7, with TRBD2 as a possible D gene (5 bases). Germline V gene data show CDR1 as MNHEY and CDR2 as SVGAGI. Trimming cost V 5 bases and J 2 bases, with 7 bases left between them. The CDR3 loop spans 12 amino acids. CDR3 bases: TGTGCCAGCAGTACCGGGGCCTACGAGCAGTACTTC. It translates to CASSTGAYEQYF.

V is TRBV9 and J is TRBJ2-1, with D tentatively TRBD2 (5 bases). The CDR3 has 17 residues. CDR1 and CDR2 from the germline V gene are SGDLS and YYNGEE. V was shortened by 0 bases and J by 4 bases, with 17 bases between the two germline ends. CDR3 region: CASSVALGSGMYNEQFF. For the CDR3, the DNA is TGTGCCAGCAGCGTAGCTTTGGGAAGCGGAATGTACAATGAGCAGTTCTTC.

The V gene is TRBV10-3, the J gene TRBJ1-1; possible D gene TRBD1, 5 bases. CDR1 is ENHRY and CDR2 is SYGVKD in the germline V gene. The CDR3 extends over 15 amino acids. V lost 8 bases, J lost 1 base, and 17 bases lay in between. CDR3 amino acids: CAIRPGREGNTEAFF. The CDR3 DNA is TGTGCCATCCGTCCGGGCAGGGAGGGGAACACTGAAGCTTTCTTT.

V gene TRBV4-3 combines with J gene TRBJ2-7; a weak D match, TRBD2 (5 bases). Germline assignment: CDR1 LGHNA and CDR2 YSLEER. The CDR3 consists of 15 residues. Trimming stripped 0 bases from V and 2 bases from J, with 11 bases between. The CDR3 DNA is TGCGCCAGCAGCCAAGAGCGGGCTAGAGCCTACGAGCAGTACTTC. Translation: CASSQERARAYEQYF.

The gene calls are TRBV29-1 and TRBJ2-3; D perhaps matches TRBD1 (5 bases). This CDR3 spans 13 amino acids. The germline gives CDR1 SQVTM, CDR2 ANQGSEA. V lost 5 bases, J lost 4 bases, and 13 bases lay in between. The CDR3 loop is CSVSRKGSDTQYF. CDR3 bases: TGCAGCGTTAGCAGGAAGGGGTCAGATACGCAGTATTTT.

Remarks on this clone: A read error may account for a junction end that differs from germline. This sequence joins TRBV7-6 and TRBJ1-1; D possibly corresponds to TRBD1 (6 bases). The CDR3 contains 13 residues. Germline CDR1 reads SGHVS; CDR2 reads FNYEAQ. CDR3 residues: CASSSETGSVGIF. As DNA, the CDR3 is TGTGCCAGCAGCTCCGAAACAGGGTCGGTTGGGATCTTT.

This chain links TRBV28 with TRBJ1-2, with a tentative D call TRBD1 (6 bases). Trimming removed 2 bases at V and 8 bases at J, with 9 bases between. This CDR3 is built from 12 residues. Germline lookup yields CDR1 MDHEN and CDR2 SYDVKM. The CDR3, as DNA: TGTGCCAGCAGTTTAAAGGGGGACGGCTACACCTTC. It translates to CASSLKGDGYTF.

The chain is built from TRBV28 and TRBJ2-5; 7 bases agree with TRBD2. The length of the CDR3 is 15 residues. Germline V gene sequence: CDR1 MDHEN, CDR2 SYDVKM. The V and J ends lost 3 bases and 1 base, in that order; junction bases with no gene match: 5. The CDR3 sequence is CASSLASGLQETQYF. CDR3 sequence (DNA): TGTGCCAGCAGTTTGGCTAGCGGTCTCCAAGAGACCCAGTACTTC. Supplemented by reference TRBV28 and TRBJ2-5, the full variable domain reads DVKVTQSSRYLVKRTGEKVFLECVQDMDHENMFWYRQDPGLGLRLIYFSYDVKMKEKGDIPEGYSVSREKKERFSLILESASTNQTSMYLCASSLASGLQETQYFGPGTRLLVL.

This chain connects TRBV20-1 to TRBJ2-7, with D possibly being TRBD2 (5 bases). The CDR3 has 11 amino acids. The germline V gene encodes CDR1 DFQATT and CDR2 SNEGSKA (reference sequence). Trimming shortened V by 5 bases and J by 5 bases, and 10 bases separated the two germline ends. The CDR3: CSAWRPDEQYF. Here the CDR3 DNA reads TGCAGTGCTTGGAGGCCAGACGAGCAGTACTTC.

Here the CDR3 reads CATDRGGSEQYF. The CDR3 DNA reads as TGTGCCACTGACAGGGGGGGCAGCGAGCAGTACTTC. This sequence joins TRBV5-8 and TRBJ2-7, with 9 bases that match TRBD1. The V gene's germline CDR1 is SGHTS and CDR2 YDEGEE. J was trimmed by 6 bases and V by 9 bases; bases with no gene match: 7. The CDR3 is made up of 12 amino acids.

V usage is TRBV10-3 and J usage is TRBJ2-6; TRBD1 is a possible D gene (5 bases). The CDR3 totals 17 residues. CDR1 and CDR2 from the germline V gene are ENHRY and SYGVKD. V lost 0 bases to trimming and J lost 4 bases, with 13 bases between them. CDR3 DNA sequence: TGTGCCATCAGTGAGTCCCAGGGTGATCCCGGGGCCAACGTCCTGACTTTC. Its translation: CAISESQGDPGANVLTF.

V gene TRBV18 combines with J gene TRBJ2-5; no clear D. The CDR3 is 12 residues long. V lost 6 bases to trimming and J lost 3 bases, with 8 bases between them. Looked up from germline, CDR1 is KGHSH and CDR2 is LQKENI. In DNA form, the CDR3 reads TGTGCCAGCTCTGGCGGTGAAGAGACCCAGTACTTC. Amino acid sequence: CASSGGEETQYF.